This TCR beta chain was obtained from a study of cytomegalovirus exposure and HLA in healthy donors. Here immunoSEQ multiplex PCR was the method, and the copy in TCRdb shows in-frame clones only, minus some. The table lists fewer than 400,000 clones, 88% of them singletons. Study conclusions and caveats: The study found most TCR sequences rare, yet found some public TCRs in many donors. Specificity for CMV antigens was confirmed in vitro for a few of the CMV-associated chains.

With regard to this clone: Its antigen is as yet unknown.

Sequencing used PBMCs. This TCR derives from a man aged 25-45 years in good health and CMV-seronegative.

The CDR3 region has the DNA TGTGCCAGCAGCGACACGGCAGGTTCTAGCACAGATACGCAGTATTTT. Its protein is CASSDTAGSSTDTQYF. The chain recombines TRBV9 with TRBJ2-3; the D is unclear. Germline V gives CDR1 SGDLS, CDR2 YYNGEE. V was pared by 3 bases and J by 0 bases, with 14 bases between. This CDR3 is 16 amino acids long. The variable domain in full, completed from reference TRBV9 and TRBJ2-3, reads DSGVTQTPKHLITATGQRVTLRCSPRSGDLSVYWYQQSLDQGLQFLIQYYNGEERAKGNILERFSAQQFPDLHSELNLSSLELGDSALYFCASSDTAGSSTDTQYFGPGTRLTVL.